Presented here are 23 T cell receptor beta chains from one specimen sequenced in a study of T cells in Graves' hyperthyroidism and ophthalmopathy (dated by TCRdb to the late 2010s). Libraries were made using multiplex PCR. Reads for this sample came from an Illumina HiSeq 2000. TCR beta CDR3 regions were amplified from RNA transcripts. For the first round of RT-PCR on the TCR CDR3, the HTBI primer set was used together with the Qiagen OneStep RT-PCR kit. TCRdb redid the processing of the public reads, applying fastp at Q25 and MiXCR, and retained in-frame beta chains. Each record represents a unique CDR3 protein, reported with the most common genes and DNA among its rows. The sample includes approximately 690,000 distinct CDR3 sequences, with 13% to 15% observed a single time. The top ten clonotypes cover around an eighth of the sample. The specimen was blood. The receptors here all came from a woman aged 50 to 60 with Graves' ophthalmopathy.

Here the CDR3 reads CATSDSRGAGQPQHF. In DNA form, the CDR3 reads TGTGCCACCAGTGATTCCAGGGGTGCGGGTCAGCCCCAGCATTTT. This chain joins TRBV24-1 and TRBJ1-5, with TRBD1 as a possible D gene (6 bases). The germline V and J ends were trimmed by 2 bases and 6 bases, with 13 bases remaining between them. This CDR3 comprises 15 residues. The V gene's germline CDR1 is KGHDR and CDR2 SFDVKD.

This clonotype appeared many times. The chain combines TRBV6-9 with TRBJ2-5; D remains unclear. Germline CDR1 and CDR2: MNHGY and SVAAGI. The CDR3 length is 12 residues. The V gene lost 6 bases and the J gene lost 4 bases, with 9 bases spanning the gap. The CDR3 region has the DNA TGTGCCAGCAGCTACCCTGGAGAGACCCAGTACTTC. Protein: CASSYPGETQYF.

Details on this clonotype: A much larger clone lies a single base off, so this may be a read error. V is TRBV20-1 and J is TRBJ2-1; 11 positions agree with TRBD2. The DNA matches TRBJ2-7 better at its end, which makes the J call doubtful. CDR1 is DFQATT, CDR2 SNEGSKA, per germline (reference sequence). This CDR3 comprises 21 residues. The CDR3 sequence: CSARDLGGPMTSGNLYNEQYF. Written as DNA, the CDR3 is TGCAGTGCTAGAGATCTAGGGGGGCCTATGACTAGCGGGAATCTCTACAATGAGCAGTACTTC.

The sample holds a few counts of this clonotype. With a much larger clone just one base away, this may be a read error. The J gene is TRBJ1-1, the V gene TRBV20-1; the D gene is possibly TRBD1 (5 bases). This CDR3 comprises 14 residues. Germline assignment: CDR1 DFQATT and CDR2 SNEGSKA (reference sequence). CDR3 sequence (DNA): TGCAGTGCTAGAGAAGGGACGGTGAACACTGAAGCTCTCTTT. Translation: CSAREGTVNTEALF.

The table lists this clonotype with many counts. CDR3 protein: CASSSQAGHNQPQHF. In DNA form, the CDR3 reads TGTGCCAGCAGCTCACAAGCAGGTCACAATCAGCCCCAGCATTTT. The genes are TRBV7-2 and TRBJ1-5; D is unresolved. Germline CDR1 reads SGHTA; CDR2 reads FQGNSA. V was pared by 4 bases and J by 3 bases, with 13 bases between. The CDR3 consists of 15 residues. Full variable domain (rest looked up from reference TRBV7-2 and TRBJ1-5): GAGVSQSPSNKVTEKGKDVELRCDPISGHTALYWYRQSLGQGLEFLIYFQGNSAPDKSGLPSDRFSAERTGGSVSTLTIQRTQQEDSAVYLCASSSQAGHNQPQHFGDGTRLSIL.

Details on this clonotype: An end of the junction differs from the germline gene, which may be a read error. The chain joins TRBV19 to TRBJ1-1; maybe TRBD1 (5 bases). The CDR3 is 14 amino acids. Germline CDR1 LNHDA, CDR2 SQIVND (reference sequence). The CDR3 here is CVSSFRDWGTEAFF. As DNA, the CDR3 is TGTGTCAGTAGTTTCAGGGATTGGGGCACTGAAGCTTTCTTT.

This sequence joins TRBV12-3 or TRBV12-4 and TRBJ2-1; 12 bases agree with TRBD2. This CDR3 comprises 16 residues. J gave up 10 bases and V 6 bases, and 13 bases lay outside the gene matches. The CDR3 loop is CASSHPGASGRGEQFF. Here the CDR3 DNA reads TGTGCCAGCAGCCATCCAGGGGCTAGCGGGAGGGGCGAGCAGTTCTTC.

Ten or more counts support this clonotype. The genes are TRBV12-3 or TRBV12-4 and TRBJ1-1; D may be TRBD1 (5 bases). This CDR3 is 12 amino acids long. V was pared by 3 bases and J by 6 bases, with 8 bases between. The CDR3 DNA reads TGTGCCAGCAGTTTTCCGGGGGCTGAAGCTTTCTTT. Translating gives CASSFPGAEAFF.

Here the CDR3 reads CAISHGTGDQPQHF. In DNA form, the CDR3 reads TGTGCCATCAGTCATGGGACCGGTGATCAGCCCCAGCATTTT. The chain combines TRBV10-3 with TRBJ1-5; perhaps TRBD1 as D (5 bases). Trimming took 5 bases from V and 5 from J, leaving 13 bases between them. CDR1 is ENHRY and CDR2 is SYGVKD in the germline V gene. The CDR3 runs to 14 residues.

V gene TRBV29-1 combines with J gene TRBJ1-1; D perhaps matches TRBD1 (6 bases). From germline, CDR1 is SQVTM and CDR2 ANQGSEA. V shed 1 base and J shed 6 bases, with 15 bases lying between them. The CDR3 spans 14 residues. The CDR3 DNA is TGCAGCGTTGAAGGGGGCAGGGGTGTCGCTGAAGCTTTCTTT. Amino acids: CSVEGGRGVAEAFF.

This chain uses TRBV19 with TRBJ1-2, with 10 bases aligning to TRBD1. The CDR3 totals 15 residues. Trimming cost V 6 bases and J 3 bases; bases outside gene matches: 7. Germline-derived CDR1 and CDR2 are LNHDA and SQIVND (reference sequence). The CDR3 DNA follows: TGTGCCAGTAGCCTTCAAGGGACAGGGGACTATGGCTACACCTTC. Its translation: CASSLQGTGDYGYTF.

This clonotype occurred many times. The chain uses TRBV6-2 or TRBV6-3 and TRBJ2-2, with 8 nucleotides matching TRBD1. V trimming: 0 bases; J trimming: 6 bases; junction bases outside the gene matches: 0. Germline assignment: CDR1 MNHEY and CDR2 SVGEGT. The CDR3 runs to 14 residues. Here the CDR3 reads CASSYSTGAGELFF. CDR3 in DNA: TGTGCCAGCAGTTACTCGACAGGGGCCGGGGAGCTGTTTTTT.

The genes are TRBV30 and TRBJ1-5; 8 bases fit TRBD1. CDR1 GTSNPN and CDR2 SVGIG come from the germline V gene (reference sequence). The V gene end was trimmed by 2 bases and the J gene end by 2 bases; junction bases not matched to a gene: 5. CDR3 length: 15 residues. The CDR3 spells CAWSLLTGGNQPQHF. CDR3 sequence (DNA): TGTGCCTGGAGTCTTCTGACAGGGGGCAATCAGCCCCAGCATTTT.

This clonotype was observed once. For the CDR3, the DNA is TGCGCCAGCAGCCGATTGGTGAACTATAACTATGGCTACACCTTC. Its translation is CASSRLVNYNYGYTF. The chain is built from TRBV4-1 and TRBJ1-2; D is ambiguous. The length of the CDR3 is 15 residues. Trimming cost V 4 bases and J 1 base, with 13 bases left between them. CDR1 and CDR2 (germline): MGHRA, YSYEKL.

With respect to this clonotype: It may be a read error: a sequence one base away is much more abundant. The CDR3 DNA sequence: TGTGCCAGCAGTTACAAGGGGCCGGCCTACGAGCAGTACTTC. Its translation is CASSYKGPAYEQYF. The chain recombines TRBV11-3 with TRBJ2-7, with D possibly matching TRBD1 (5 bases). The CDR3 is made up of 14 amino acids. The V gene lost 6 bases and the J gene lost 2 bases, with 14 bases spanning the gap. Per the germline V gene, CDR1 is SGHNT and CDR2 is YENEEA.

Comments on this clonotype: One base away lies a much larger clone, so this may be a sequencing read error. The gene calls are TRBV12-3 or TRBV12-4 and TRBJ1-1; TRBD1 aligns across 12 bases. The CDR3 has 16 amino acids. V trimming: 9 bases; J trimming: 4 bases; junction bases outside the gene matches: 12. DNA of the CDR3: TGTGCCAGTATCACCGGGACAGGGGGCGTGAGCACTGAAGCTTTCTTT. As protein: CASITGTGGVSTEAFF.

This clonotype was recorded many times. The chain employs TRBV12-3 or TRBV12-4 and TRBJ1-2, with D hard to call. The CDR3 is 14 amino acids. Trimming left V 3 bases short and J 7 bases short, with 15 bases between. The CDR3 sequence is CASSFMGSGPGYTF. The CDR3 DNA reads TGTGCCAGCAGTTTCATGGGGTCAGGCCCTGGCTACACCTTC.

This clonotype was counted ten times or more. The genes are TRBV11-2 and TRBJ2-1, with TRBD2 matching 9 bases. The V gene's germline CDR1 is SGHAT and CDR2 FQNNGV. V lost 1 base and J lost 7; bases outside the gene matches: 5. The CDR3 length is 15 residues. The CDR3 protein is CASSLAGLAWNEQFF. In DNA, the CDR3 is TGTGCCAGCAGCTTAGCGGGACTAGCTTGGAATGAGCAGTTCTTC.

Many counts were recorded for this clonotype. The V and J genes are TRBV6-2 or TRBV6-3 and TRBJ2-7, with 12 bases identical to TRBD2. CDR1 is MNHEY and CDR2 is SVGEGT in the germline V gene. This CDR3 has 16 residues. Trimming took 3 bases from V and 3 from J; bases not matched to a gene: 6. In DNA form, the CDR3 reads TGTGCCAGCAGTTATTTCGGACTAGCGGGGAGCTACGAGCAGTACTTC. Protein sequence: CASSYFGLAGSYEQYF.

This clonotype occurred many times. The CDR3 nucleotides are TGTGCCAGCAGCGGCAGCGGGAGAACAGATACGCAGTATTTT. Amino acids: CASSGSGRTDTQYF. The chain combines TRBV9 with TRBJ2-3, with TRBD2 matching 8 bases. This CDR3 contains 14 residues. V shed 3 bases and J 3 bases; nucleotides not matched to a gene: 3. The germline V gene encodes CDR1 SGDLS and CDR2 YYNGEE.

This clonotype was counted at least ten times. The chain couples TRBV5-6 to TRBJ2-7; either TRBD1 or TRBD2 may fit D (5 bases each). This CDR3 region has 13 residues. Germline loops: CDR1 SGHDT, CDR2 YYEEEE. V was trimmed by 2 bases and J by 5 bases, leaving 11 bases between them. The CDR3 here is CASSFGTSDEQYF. For the CDR3, the DNA is TGTGCCAGCAGCTTCGGGACGTCGGACGAGCAGTACTTC.

This clonotype was seen many times. The chain carries TRBV11-3 and TRBJ2-5, with 7 bases aligning to TRBD1. Trimming took 0 bases from V and 2 from J; bases not matched to a gene: 3. Germline V CDR1 and CDR2: SGHNT, YENEEA. The CDR3 is 15 residues long. The CDR3 region is CASSLESQGQETQYF. CDR3 bases: TGTGCCAGCAGCTTAGAGTCACAGGGGCAAGAGACCCAGTACTTC.

This clonotype has at least ten counts. The rearrangement links TRBV29-1 to TRBJ1-4; the match to TRBD1 covers 7 bases. This CDR3 spans 16 amino acids. Germline V gene data show CDR1 as SQVTM and CDR2 as ANQGSEA. Germline trimming cut 4 bases from V and 7 bases from J; bases unmatched to any gene: 15. The chain's CDR3 is CSVGPLQGEGGEKLFF. The CDR3, as DNA: TGCAGCGTTGGCCCCCTCCAGGGGGAGGGCGGTGAAAAACTGTTTTTT.